This T cell receptor (beta chain) was identified during a study of cytomegalovirus exposure and HLA in healthy donors. The PCR employed 60 Vbeta primers together with 13 Jbeta primers. Libraries were prepared by immunoSEQ multiplex PCR; TCRdb keeps only in-frame clonotypes and omits some of them. The table shows about 140,000 clones, with 65% to 80% occurring only once. This CDR3 has 15 amino acids. Germline lookup yields CDR1 MDHEN and CDR2 SYDVKM. The trim removed 4 bases at V and 5 bases at J, leaving 8 bases unmatched. The receptor was derived from a woman aged 25 to 39 in good health and CMV-seronegative. The chain has TRBV28 and TRBJ2-5; TRBD1 agrees at 9 bases. The material sequenced was PBMCs. CDR3 coding DNA: TGTGCCAGCAGTTCCGGGGACAGGGATGCGGAGACCCAGTACTTC. This codes for CASSSGDRDAETQYF. Based on the CDR3 plus reference TRBV28 and TRBJ2-5, the full variable domain is DVKVTQSSRYLVKRTGEKVFLECVQDMDHENMFWYRQDPGLGLRLIYFSYDVKMKEKGDIPEGYSVSREKKERFSLILESASTNQTSMYLCASSSGDRDAETQYFGPGTRLLVL.